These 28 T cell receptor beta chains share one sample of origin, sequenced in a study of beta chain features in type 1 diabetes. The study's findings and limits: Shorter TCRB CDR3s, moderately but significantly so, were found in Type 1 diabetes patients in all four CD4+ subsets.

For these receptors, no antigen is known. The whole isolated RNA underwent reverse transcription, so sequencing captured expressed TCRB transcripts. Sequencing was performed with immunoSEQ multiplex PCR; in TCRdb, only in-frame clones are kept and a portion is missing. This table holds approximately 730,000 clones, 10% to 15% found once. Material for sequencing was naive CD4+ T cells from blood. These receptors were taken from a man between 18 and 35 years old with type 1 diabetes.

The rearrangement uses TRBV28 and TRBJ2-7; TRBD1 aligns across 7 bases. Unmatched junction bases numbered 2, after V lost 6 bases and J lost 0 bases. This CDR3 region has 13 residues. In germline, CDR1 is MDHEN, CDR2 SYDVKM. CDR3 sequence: CASRGDSSYEQYF. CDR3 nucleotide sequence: TGTGCCAGCAGGGGGGACAGCTCCTACGAGCAGTACTTC.

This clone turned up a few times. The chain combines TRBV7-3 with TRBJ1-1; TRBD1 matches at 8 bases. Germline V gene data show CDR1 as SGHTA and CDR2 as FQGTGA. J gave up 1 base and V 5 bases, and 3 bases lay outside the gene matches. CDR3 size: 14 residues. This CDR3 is CASSIGTGNTEAFF. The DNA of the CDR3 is TGTGCCAGCAGCATAGGGACAGGGAACACTGAAGCTTTCTTT.

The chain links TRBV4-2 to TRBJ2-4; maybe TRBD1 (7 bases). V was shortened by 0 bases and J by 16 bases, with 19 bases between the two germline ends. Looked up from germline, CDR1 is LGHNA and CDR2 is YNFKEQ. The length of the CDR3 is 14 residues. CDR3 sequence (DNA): TGTGCCAGCAGCCAAGAGGGGGGCGAGACAGGGCAATACTTC. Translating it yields CASSQEGGETGQYF.

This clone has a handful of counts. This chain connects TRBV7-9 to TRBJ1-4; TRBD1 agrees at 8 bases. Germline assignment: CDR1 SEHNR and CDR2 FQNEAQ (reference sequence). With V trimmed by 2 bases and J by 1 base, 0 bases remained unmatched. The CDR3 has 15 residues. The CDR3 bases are TGTGCCAGCAGCTTAACAGGGGGAACTAATGAAAAACTGTTTTTT. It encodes CASSLTGGTNEKLFF.

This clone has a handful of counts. The DNA of the CDR3 is TGTGCCTGGAGTGTAAAGGACAGGATGAACACTGAAGCTTTCTTT. Amino acids: CAWSVKDRMNTEAFF. The chain links TRBV30 to TRBJ1-1; TRBD1 matches 7 bases. Germline V gene data show CDR1 as GTSNPN and CDR2 as SVGIG (reference sequence). V gave up 0 bases and J gave up 0 bases; unmatched junction bases: 4. The CDR3 spans 15 residues.

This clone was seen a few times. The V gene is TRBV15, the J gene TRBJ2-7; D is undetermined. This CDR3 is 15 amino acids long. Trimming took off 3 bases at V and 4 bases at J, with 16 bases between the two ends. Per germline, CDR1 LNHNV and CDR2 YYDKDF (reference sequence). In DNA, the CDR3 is TGTGCCACCAGCAGGTCGGACCTCCTAGGTTACGAGCAGTACTTC. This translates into CATSRSDLLGYEQYF.

CDR3: CASIDRGDGYTF. The CDR3 coding sequence is TGTGCCAGTATCGACAGGGGGGATGGCTACACCTTC. This chain joins TRBV6-5 and TRBJ1-2; 9 bases match TRBD1. There are 12 residues in the CDR3. CDR1 MNHEY and CDR2 SVGAGI come from the germline V gene. V shed 9 bases and J 6 bases; nucleotides not matched to a gene: 5.

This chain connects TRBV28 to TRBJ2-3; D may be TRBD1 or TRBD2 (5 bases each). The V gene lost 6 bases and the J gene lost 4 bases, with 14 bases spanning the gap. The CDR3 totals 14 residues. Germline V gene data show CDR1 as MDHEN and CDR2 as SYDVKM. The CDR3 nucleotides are TGTGCCAGCAGCTCCGCCGGGGCGGCAGATACGCAGTATTTT. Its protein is CASSSAGAADTQYF.

The CDR3 protein is CSVPKTRDTLNTEAFF. The CDR3 DNA follows: TGCAGCGTCCCCAAGACGCGGGACACCCTGAACACTGAAGCTTTCTTT. The gene calls are TRBV29-1 and TRBJ1-1, with a possible D match to TRBD1 (6 bases). Trimming pared 6 bases from V and 0 bases from J, leaving 20 bases between. Per germline, CDR1 SQVTM and CDR2 ANQGSEA. The CDR3 extends over 16 amino acids. The full variable domain, rest sourced from reference TRBV29-1 and TRBJ1-1, is SAVISQKPSRDICQRGTSLTIQCQVDSQVTMMFWYRQQPGQSLTLIATANQGSEATYESGFVIDKFPISRPNLTFSTLTVSNMSPEDSSIYLCSVPKTRDTLNTEAFFGQGTRLTVV.

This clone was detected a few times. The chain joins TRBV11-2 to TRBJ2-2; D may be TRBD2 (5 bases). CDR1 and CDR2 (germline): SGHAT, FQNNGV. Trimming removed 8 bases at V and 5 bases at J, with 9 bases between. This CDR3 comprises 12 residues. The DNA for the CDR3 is TGTGCCAGCCCTGGGGAGACCGGGGAGCTGTTTTTT. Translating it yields CASPGETGELFF.

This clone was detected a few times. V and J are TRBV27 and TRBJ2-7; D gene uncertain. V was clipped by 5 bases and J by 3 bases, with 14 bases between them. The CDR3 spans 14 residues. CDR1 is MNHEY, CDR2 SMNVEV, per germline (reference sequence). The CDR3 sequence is CASSPLGRHYEQYF. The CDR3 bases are TGTGCCAGCAGTCCCTTAGGCCGCCACTACGAGCAGTACTTC.

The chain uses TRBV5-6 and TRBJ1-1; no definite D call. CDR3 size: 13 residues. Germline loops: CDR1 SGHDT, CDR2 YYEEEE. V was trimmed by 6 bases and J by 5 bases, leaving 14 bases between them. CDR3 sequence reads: CASTLQQGTEAFF. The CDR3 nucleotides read TGTGCCAGCACCCTGCAACAAGGAACTGAAGCTTTCTTT.

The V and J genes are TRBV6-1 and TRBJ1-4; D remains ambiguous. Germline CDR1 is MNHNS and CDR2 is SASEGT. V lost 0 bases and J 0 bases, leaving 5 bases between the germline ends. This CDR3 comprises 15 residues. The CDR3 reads CASSEASSTNEKLFF. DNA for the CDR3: TGTGCCAGCAGTGAAGCGAGCTCAACTAATGAAAAACTGTTTTTT.

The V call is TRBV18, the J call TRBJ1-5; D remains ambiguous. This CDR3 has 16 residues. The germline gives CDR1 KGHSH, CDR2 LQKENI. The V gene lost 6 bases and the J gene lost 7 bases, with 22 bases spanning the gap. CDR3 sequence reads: CASSFIARGGGQPQHF. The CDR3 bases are TGTGCCAGCTCGTTTATAGCCCGGGGAGGAGGACAGCCCCAGCATTTT.

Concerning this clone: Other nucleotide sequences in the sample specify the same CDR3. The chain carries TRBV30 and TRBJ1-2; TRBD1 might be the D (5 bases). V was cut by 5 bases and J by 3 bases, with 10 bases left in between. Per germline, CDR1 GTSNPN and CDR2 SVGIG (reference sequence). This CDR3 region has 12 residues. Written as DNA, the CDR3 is TGTGCCTGGGGTCAGGGAGACTATGGCTACACCTTC. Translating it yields CAWGQGDYGYTF.

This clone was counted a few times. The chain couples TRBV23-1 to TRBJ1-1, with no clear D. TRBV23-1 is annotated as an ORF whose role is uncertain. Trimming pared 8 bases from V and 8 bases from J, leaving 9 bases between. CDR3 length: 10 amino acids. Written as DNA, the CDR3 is TGCGCCAGCCCGATGGTAGAAGCTTTCTTT. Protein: CASPMVEAFF.

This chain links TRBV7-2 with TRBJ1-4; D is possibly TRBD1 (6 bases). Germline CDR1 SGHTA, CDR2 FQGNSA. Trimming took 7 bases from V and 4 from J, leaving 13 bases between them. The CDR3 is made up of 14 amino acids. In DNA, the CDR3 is TGTGCCAGCACCGTACAGGGAAATAATGAAAAACTGTTTTTT. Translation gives CASTVQGNNEKLFF. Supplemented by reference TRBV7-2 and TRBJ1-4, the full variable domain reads GAGVSQSPSNKVTEKGKDVELRCDPISGHTALYWYRQSLGQGLEFLIYFQGNSAPDKSGLPSDRFSAERTGGSVSTLTIQRTQQEDSAVYLCASTVQGNNEKLFFGSGTQLSVL.

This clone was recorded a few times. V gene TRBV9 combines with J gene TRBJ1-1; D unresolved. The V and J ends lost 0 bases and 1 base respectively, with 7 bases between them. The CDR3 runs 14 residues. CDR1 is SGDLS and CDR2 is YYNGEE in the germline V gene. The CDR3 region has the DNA TGTGCCAGCAGCGTAGAACCGTCGAACACTGAAGCTTTCTTT. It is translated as CASSVEPSNTEAFF.

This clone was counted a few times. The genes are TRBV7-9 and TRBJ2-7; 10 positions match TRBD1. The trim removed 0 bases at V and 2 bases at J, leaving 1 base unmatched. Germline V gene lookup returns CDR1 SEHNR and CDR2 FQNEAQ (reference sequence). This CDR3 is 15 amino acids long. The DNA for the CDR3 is TGTGCCAGCAGCTTAGCGGGACAGGGGCCCTACGAGCAGTACTTC. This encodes CASSLAGQGPYEQYF.

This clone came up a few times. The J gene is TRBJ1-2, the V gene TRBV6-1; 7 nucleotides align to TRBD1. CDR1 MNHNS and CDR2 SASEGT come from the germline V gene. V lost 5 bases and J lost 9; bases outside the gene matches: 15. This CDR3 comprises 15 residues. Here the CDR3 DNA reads TGTGCCAGCAGTTTTAGGAGACAGGGTCCCTGGAGCTACACCTTC. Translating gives CASSFRRQGPWSYTF.

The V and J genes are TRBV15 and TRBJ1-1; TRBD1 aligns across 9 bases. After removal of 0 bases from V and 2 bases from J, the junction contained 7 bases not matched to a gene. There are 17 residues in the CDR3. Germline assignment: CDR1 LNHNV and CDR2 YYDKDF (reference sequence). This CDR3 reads CATSRDSWDRANTEAFF. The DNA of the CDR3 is TGTGCCACCAGCAGAGATTCCTGGGACAGGGCAAACACTGAAGCTTTCTTT.

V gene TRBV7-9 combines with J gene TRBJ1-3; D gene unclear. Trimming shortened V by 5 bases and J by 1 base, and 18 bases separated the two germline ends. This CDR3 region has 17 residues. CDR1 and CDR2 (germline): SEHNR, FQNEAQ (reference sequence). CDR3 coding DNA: TGTGCCAGCAGCACAAGAGGAGGGTACTTGTCTGGAAACACCATATATTTT. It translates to CASSTRGGYLSGNTIYF.

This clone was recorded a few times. CDR3 residues: CASSVGGGVSTGELFF. CDR3 coding DNA: TGTGCCAGCAGCGTAGGTGGGGGCGTAAGCACCGGGGAGCTGTTTTTT. The genes are TRBV9 and TRBJ2-2, with D maybe TRBD1 (6 bases). The CDR3 length is 16 residues. The V gene's germline CDR1 is SGDLS and CDR2 YYNGEE. Trimming removed 0 bases at V and 4 bases at J, with 13 bases between.

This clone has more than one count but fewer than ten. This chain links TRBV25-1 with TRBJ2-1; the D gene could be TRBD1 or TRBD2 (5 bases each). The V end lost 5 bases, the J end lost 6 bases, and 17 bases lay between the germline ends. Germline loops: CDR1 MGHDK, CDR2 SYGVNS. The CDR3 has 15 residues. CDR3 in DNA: TGTGCCAGCAGTTCGGCCGGGACGGATCTCAATGAGCAGTTCTTC. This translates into CASSSAGTDLNEQFF. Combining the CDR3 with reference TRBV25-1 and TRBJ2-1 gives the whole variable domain EADIYQTPRYLVIGTGKKITLECSQTMGHDKMYWYQQDPGMELHLIHYSYGVNSTEKGDLSSESTVSRIRTEHFPLTLESARPSHTSQYLCASSSAGTDLNEQFFGPGTRLTVL.

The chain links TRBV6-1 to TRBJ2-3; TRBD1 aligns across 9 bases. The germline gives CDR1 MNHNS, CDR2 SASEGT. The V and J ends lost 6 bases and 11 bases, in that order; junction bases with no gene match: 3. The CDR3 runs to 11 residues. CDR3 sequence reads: CASSGQGQQYF. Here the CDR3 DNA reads TGTGCCAGCAGCGGACAGGGGCAGCAGTATTTT.

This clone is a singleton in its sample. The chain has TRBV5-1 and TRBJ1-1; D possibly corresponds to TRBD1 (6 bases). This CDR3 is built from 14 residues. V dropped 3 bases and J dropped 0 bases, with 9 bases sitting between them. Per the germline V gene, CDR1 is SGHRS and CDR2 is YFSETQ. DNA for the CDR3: TGCGCCAGCAGCTGGGACACCATGAACACTGAAGCTTTCTTT. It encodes CASSWDTMNTEAFF. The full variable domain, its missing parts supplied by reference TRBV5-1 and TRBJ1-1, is KAGVTQTPRYLIKTRGQQVTLSCSPISGHRSVSWYQQTPGQGLQFLFEYFSETQRNKGNFPGRFSGRQFSNSRSEMNVSTLELGDSALYLCASSWDTMNTEAFFGQGTRLTVV.

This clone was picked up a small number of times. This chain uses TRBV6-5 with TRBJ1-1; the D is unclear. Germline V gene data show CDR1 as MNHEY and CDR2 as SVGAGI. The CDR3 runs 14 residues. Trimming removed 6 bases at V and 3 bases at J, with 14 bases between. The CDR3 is CASSSTFGDTEAFF. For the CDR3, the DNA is TGTGCCAGCAGCTCTACTTTCGGTGACACTGAAGCTTTCTTT.

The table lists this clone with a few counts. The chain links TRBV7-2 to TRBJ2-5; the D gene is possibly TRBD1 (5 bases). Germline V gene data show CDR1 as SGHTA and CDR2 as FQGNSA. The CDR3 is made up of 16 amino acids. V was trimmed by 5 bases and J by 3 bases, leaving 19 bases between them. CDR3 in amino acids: CASSQSKGHPKETQYF. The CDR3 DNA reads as TGTGCCAGCAGCCAGTCGAAGGGGCACCCTAAAGAGACCCAGTACTTC. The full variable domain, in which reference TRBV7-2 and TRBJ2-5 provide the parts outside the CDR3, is GAGVSQSPSNKVTEKGKDVELRCDPISGHTALYWYRQSLGQGLEFLIYFQGNSAPDKSGLPSDRFSAERTGGSVSTLTIQRTQQEDSAVYLCASSQSKGHPKETQYFGPGTRLLVL.